These 16 T cell receptor beta chains were all obtained from the same sample, sequenced in a study of vaccination effects on CD4 cells after COVID-19. The method was immunoSEQ multiplex PCR; TCRdb's version includes in-frame clones alone and lacks a portion of them. The table lists around 40,000 clones, 65% to 70% of them singletons, with 4% to 4.5% in the top ten. No antigen is known for these receptors. Subsequent to a culture period of 10 days, CD4+ T cells were isolated. Material: CD4+ T cells from PBMCs cultured without peptide, obtained before COVID-19 vaccination. These receptors were collected from a human donor who received a COVID-19 vaccine.

This chain connects TRBV6-6 to TRBJ2-4; 8 nucleotides align to TRBD2. CDR3 length equals 15 residues. The V gene's germline CDR1 is MNHNY and CDR2 SVGAGI (reference sequence). After removal of 0 bases from V and 6 bases from J, the junction contained 4 bases not matched to a gene. CDR3 in DNA: TGTGCCAGCAGTTACTCGATCGGGGGGGCAAACATTCAGTACTTC. Its protein product is CASSYSIGGANIQYF.

This chain links TRBV5-1 with TRBJ1-2; D not resolved. CDR1 is SGHRS, CDR2 YFSETQ, per germline. V lost 3 bases and J 2 bases, leaving 11 bases between the germline ends. CDR3 size: 14 residues. The CDR3: CASSSVDGNYGYTF. The DNA of the CDR3 is TGCGCCAGCAGCTCCGTTGACGGGAACTATGGCTACACCTTC.

The chain links TRBV6-4 to TRBJ2-1, with D possibly TRBD2 on 6 matching bases. This CDR3 has 16 amino acids. Trimming removed 2 bases at V and 3 bases at J, with 14 bases between. Germline V gene lookup returns CDR1 MRHNA and CDR2 SNTAGT. The CDR3 sequence is CASSDTSGVGYNEQFF. CDR3 in DNA: TGTGCCAGCAGTGACACTTCGGGGGTAGGCTACAATGAGCAGTTCTTC.

The V gene is TRBV24-1, the J gene TRBJ1-1; D not certain. The germline gives CDR1 KGHDR, CDR2 SFDVKD. The CDR3 length is 14 residues. V lost 6 bases and J lost 3, with 13 bases in between. The CDR3 sequence is CATSPADRDTEAFF. The CDR3 nucleotides read TGTGCCACCAGTCCGGCCGATCGGGACACTGAAGCTTTCTTT.

The chain couples TRBV12-3 or TRBV12-4 to TRBJ2-7; TRBD2 matches 11 bases. The CDR3 has 13 residues. The V and J ends lost 6 bases and 3 bases, in that order; junction bases with no gene match: 1. CDR3 sequence (DNA): TGTGCCAGCAGGGGGACTAGCGGCTACGAGCAGTACTTC. Its protein product is CASRGTSGYEQYF.

As DNA, the CDR3 is TGTGCCAGCAGTTACTCGAAGGGTTGGGAGACCCAGTACTTC. Translation: CASSYSKGWETQYF. The chain combines TRBV6-5 with TRBJ2-5; D gene ambiguous. The germline gives CDR1 MNHEY, CDR2 SVGAGI. Trimming pared 0 bases from V and 5 bases from J, leaving 10 bases between. This CDR3 comprises 14 residues.

The chain recombines TRBV9 with TRBJ2-3; 14 nucleotides line up with TRBD2. Germline CDR1 is SGDLS and CDR2 is YYNGEE. The CDR3 consists of 16 residues. Germline trimming cut 0 bases from V and 9 bases from J; bases unmatched to any gene: 6. For the CDR3, the DNA is TGTGCCAGCAGCGTAGTGGAGACTAGCGGGGGGGGCACGCAGTATTTT. This encodes CASSVVETSGGGTQYF. Variable domain in full (rest from reference TRBV9 and TRBJ2-3): DSGVTQTPKHLITATGQRVTLRCSPRSGDLSVYWYQQSLDQGLQFLIQYYNGEERAKGNILERFSAQQFPDLHSELNLSSLELGDSALYFCASSVVETSGGGTQYFGPGTRLTVL.

This sequence joins TRBV21-1 and TRBJ2-3; TRBD2, the table's D call, lacks a check against the DNA. TRBV21-1 is designated a pseudogene. The CDR3 runs 19 residues. The CDR3 loop is CASSTGRLAGAWDPDTQYF. CDR3 DNA: TGTGCCAGCAGCACCGGACGGCTAGCGGGAGCGTGGGATCCAGATACGCAGTATTTT.

This clone has a handful of counts. The chain couples TRBV6-5 to TRBJ1-2; TRBD1 is a possible D gene (5 bases). CDR3 length equals 16 residues. From germline, CDR1 is MNHEY and CDR2 SVGAGI. V lost 2 bases to trimming and J lost 8 bases, with 21 bases between them. The CDR3 DNA sequence: TGTGCCAGCAGTTACCCAAAGAACGGACGGGACCGCGGCTACACCTTC. Protein product: CASSYPKNGRDRGYTF.

The chain links TRBV2 to TRBJ2-7; D possibly corresponds to TRBD2 (6 bases). Trimming took off 3 bases at V and 4 bases at J, with 22 bases between the two ends. Looked up from germline, CDR1 is SNHLY and CDR2 is FYNNEI. CDR3 length: 17 amino acids. This CDR3 reads CASSDDAWYGSRYEQYF. Here the CDR3 DNA reads TGTGCCAGCAGTGATGACGCATGGTACGGGAGTAGATACGAGCAGTACTTC.

V and J are TRBV9 and TRBJ1-4, with a possible D match to TRBD1 (5 bases). Trimming stripped 0 bases from V and 4 bases from J, with 7 bases between. The CDR3 is made up of 14 amino acids. Germline loops: CDR1 SGDLS, CDR2 YYNGEE. In DNA form, the CDR3 reads TGTGCCAGCAGCGTAGGACAGATTAATGAAAAACTGTTTTTT. Its protein is CASSVGQINEKLFF.

The rearrangement joins TRBV6-5 to TRBJ2-2; TRBD1 aligns across 7 bases. CDR3 length: 14 residues. Germline CDR1 reads MNHEY; CDR2 reads SVGAGI. V shed 4 bases and J 6 bases; nucleotides not matched to a gene: 5. The CDR3 region has the DNA TGTGCCAGCAGTTCGAGGGGGCGGGCCGGGGAGCTGTTTTTT. Its translation: CASSSRGRAGELFF.

The chain links TRBV6-5 to TRBJ1-2, with TRBD1 as a possible D gene (6 bases). V lost 10 bases and J 8 bases, leaving 17 bases between the germline ends. The CDR3 covers 12 residues. Looked up from germline, CDR1 is MNHEY and CDR2 is SVGAGI. This chain's CDR3 is CAIKQGFGGYTF. The CDR3 DNA is TGTGCCATCAAACAGGGCTTTGGGGGCTACACCTTC.

The chain recombines TRBV3-1 (or the pseudogene TRBV3-2) with TRBJ1-6; D remains unclear. Trimming stripped 0 bases from V and 9 bases from J, with 12 bases between. Germline CDR1 is LGHDT and CDR2 is YNNKEL (reference sequence). This CDR3 comprises 15 residues. CDR3 sequence: CASSQEPGLGSPLHF. The CDR3 region has the DNA TGTGCCAGCAGCCAAGAACCGGGGTTGGGTTCACCCCTCCACTTT.

V and J are TRBV7-9 and TRBJ2-1, with D possibly TRBD1 on 6 matching bases. The V gene lost 1 base and the J gene lost 6 bases, with 13 bases spanning the gap. Germline assignment: CDR1 SEHNR and CDR2 FQNEAQ (reference sequence). The CDR3 runs to 15 residues. The chain's CDR3 is CASSLVAGRGNEQFF. The CDR3 coding sequence is TGTGCCAGCAGCTTAGTTGCCGGCAGGGGCAATGAGCAGTTCTTC.

This chain connects TRBV11-2 to TRBJ2-1; 8 nucleotides align to TRBD2. V was clipped by 0 bases and J by 3 bases; unmatched bases: 4. Germline V CDR1 and CDR2: SGHAT, FQNNGV. This CDR3 is built from 16 residues. The CDR3 coding sequence is TGTGCCAGCAGCTTAGAACCCACTAGCGGCTACAATGAGCAGTTCTTC. This sequence encodes CASSLEPTSGYNEQFF.